This T cell receptor (beta chain) stems from a study of blood T cell repertoires in COVID-19. Study background: The study drew acute and convalescent COVID-19 samples from the United States, Italy and Spain. Sources were T cells, B-cell-depleted T cells, or PBMCs; the material itself was cDNA or gDNA.

Germline lookup yields CDR1 SQVTM and CDR2 ANQGSEA. V shed 4 bases, J shed 5 bases, and the junction held 4 bases outside the gene matches. The CDR3 is 12 residues long. Authors' analysis steps: Amplification of reference gene primers was used by the study to estimate nucleated cell counts. This table comes from immunoSEQ multiplex PCR, and its TCRdb copy is limited to in-frame clones, with some not included. V and J calls and clone size are given by that table; D and trimming were obtained from the DNA. The table includes about 340,000 clones, over 80% detected once. J is TRBJ1-1 and V is TRBV29-1; 7 bases agree with TRBD1. This clonotype originated in a woman aged 45-65 years with COVID-19, enrolled during active disease. Sequenced input: peripheral blood. In nucleotides, the CDR3 is TGCAGCGTTGTCACAGGGGTTACTGAAGCTTTCTTT. Amino acid sequence: CSVVTGVTEAFF.